This is a list of T cell receptor beta chains from one sample in a study of identical twins. TCRdb re-analysed the 5' RACE reads in MiXCR, keeping a single row per CDR3 protein. The sample lists 1.5 million to 2 million distinct CDR3 sequences, less than 40% occurring once. The sample was cord blood. The receptor source for this set is a newborn girl in good health. Each CDR3 is given with its conserved first and last residue. D genes are given only for firm matches. Size values are once, few and many counts, or a class for expanded clones, and some rows have none.

TGCAGTGCTAGGGGGAGCCGTTTCTACAATGAGCAGTTCTTC | CSARGSRFYNEQFF | . | TRBV20-1 | . | TRBJ2-1
TGTGCCACACAGACTAGCGCCAACGAGCAGTACTTC | CATQTSANEQYF | few | TRBV2 | TRBD2 | TRBJ2-7
TGCAGTGCTAGGACGGCTACAAACCAAGAGACCCAGTACTTC | CSARTATNQETQYF | few | TRBV20-1 | . | TRBJ2-5
TGTGCCAGCAGCCAGGGATTCAGGGCTGAGCAGTTCTTC | CASSQGFRAEQFF | . | TRBV4-2 | . | TRBJ2-1
TGTGCCAGCAGCCCCGGACTAGGGCATGAGCAGTTCTTC | CASSPGLGHEQFF | few | TRBV7-2 | TRBD2 | TRBJ2-1
TGTGCCAGTAGTATTAGGAAACAGCAGTTCTTC | CASSIRKQQFF | few | TRBV19 | . | TRBJ2-1
TGTGCCAGCAGATCCCGGGCCGCCCCTCAAGAGACCCAGTACTTC | CASRSRAAPQETQYF | few | TRBV25-1 | . | TRBJ2-5
TGTGCCAGCAGTTTTGCGGCCAGGACAAAAAACAATGAGCAGTTCTTC | CASSFAARTKNNEQFF | . | TRBV12-3/TRBV12-4 | . | TRBJ2-1
TGTGCCAGCAGTGAAGCGCATCGCAGGGGGGCTGGCTACACCTTC | CASSEAHRRGAGYTF | . | TRBV6-1 | TRBD1 | TRBJ1-2
TGTGCCAGCAGTCCCCGACTAGCGTGGGGCAATGAGCAGTTCTTC | CASSPRLAWGNEQFF | few | TRBV27 | TRBD2 | TRBJ2-1
TGTGCCAGCAGTTTATTCCCTAGGGACAGGGGTTACGAGCAGTACTTC | CASSLFPRDRGYEQYF | . | TRBV27 | TRBD1 | TRBJ2-7
TGTGCCAGCAGTCCCACCGGGACAGGGGGTCCGGGAAACATTCAGTACTTC | CASSPTGTGGPGNIQYF | . | TRBV12-3/TRBV12-4 | TRBD1 | TRBJ2-4
TGCAGCGTTGAAGTCGGGCCTAGCGGGAGGGAGCAAGAGTACCAAGAGACCCAGTACTTC | CSVEVGPSGREQEYQETQYF | . | TRBV29-1 | TRBD2 | TRBJ2-5
TGTGCCAGCGGCGGGGGGGCAACAGATACGCAGTATTTT | CASGGGATDTQYF | many | TRBV11-1 | TRBD2 | TRBJ2-3
TGTGCCAGCAGTTACACTCGAGTGGGAATGGGGTCAGGGAAGGCGCAGTATTTT | CASSYTRVGMGSGKAQYF | few | TRBV6-5 | . | TRBJ2-3
TGTGCCAGCAGTTCCGTGGACCGAGACTCCTATAATTCACCCCTCCACTTT | CASSSVDRDSYNSPLHF | few | TRBV6-6 | . | TRBJ1-6
TGCAGCGTTGGGCCTAGCGGGAGCTACAATGAGCAGTTCTTC | CSVGPSGSYNEQFF | many | TRBV29-1 | TRBD2 | TRBJ2-1
TGTGCCAGCAGTTCTACCCTCGATAGGGTAGATAGCAATCAGCCCCAGCATTTT | CASSSTLDRVDSNQPQHF | . | TRBV28 | . | TRBJ1-5
TGTGCCAGCAGCTTACAGGGTTTTGAAAAACTGTTTTTT | CASSLQGFEKLFF | many | TRBV7-9 | . | TRBJ1-4
TGTGCCAGCAGTGGCCGGTGGGGCAGGGAGGACAATGAGCAGTTCTTC | CASSGRWGREDNEQFF | . | TRBV25-1 | . | TRBJ2-1
TGTGCCAGCAGCCCCCTAAAACGTGGACAGGGGCCTTACAATGAGCAGTGCTTC | CASSPLKRGQGPYNEQCF | . | TRBV7-9 | TRBD1 | TRBJ2-1